The T cell receptor beta chain under discussion was sequenced for a study of blood T cell repertoires in COVID-19. Study-wide context: The samples span acute and convalescent COVID-19 from the United States, Italy and Spain. Nucleic acid was either cDNA or gDNA, and it came from T cells, B-cell-depleted T cells, or PBMCs.

The germline V gene encodes CDR1 SEHNR and CDR2 FQNEAQ (reference sequence). V was trimmed by 3 bases and J by 6 bases, leaving 8 bases between them. The CDR3 has 13 amino acids. Under the authors' procedure: Reference gene primers were amplified, and this amplification served to estimate nucleated cell counts. TCRdb's table, derived via immunoSEQ multiplex PCR, lists solely in-frame clones and lacks some. That table gives V, J and clone size, and the DNA gave D and trimming. The repertoire holds over 150,000 clones, with roughly four fifths as singletons. This clone was seen more than once but under ten times.

The receptor comes from a woman aged 80 or over with acute or convalescent COVID-19. Material for sequencing was peripheral blood. V usage is TRBV7-9 and J usage is TRBJ2-2, with a possible D match to TRBD1 (5 bases). This CDR3 reads CASSFQGAGELFF. The CDR3 DNA sequence: TGTGCCAGCAGCTTCCAGGGTGCCGGGGAGCTGTTTTTT.